This T cell receptor beta chain was captured by sequencing in a study of T-cell memory formation after mild COVID-19. Using constant-segment primers, 5'RACE produced TCR alpha and TCR beta cDNA libraries carrying sample barcodes and UMIs. Via MiXCR, TCRdb re-called the 5' RACE reads, giving one row per CDR3 protein. Found here are under 650,000 distinct CDR3 sequences, about a sixth of them singletons; the top ten hold around 12%. The specimen was PBMCs or a T cell subset sorted from them (not recorded which). The TCR originated in an adult woman who had mild COVID-19 (a few samples of this study predate the infection). Cell type and time point are not known.

Here the CDR3 DNA reads TGCGCCAGCAGCTTATACCCTGAAAAGGAAGCTTTCTTT. It specifies CASSLYPEKEAFF. The J gene is TRBJ1-1, the V gene TRBV5-1, with D unclear. Germline CDR1 is SGHRS and CDR2 is YFSETQ. The CDR3 has 13 amino acids. Trimming took off 2 bases at V and 8 bases at J, with 13 bases between the two ends.